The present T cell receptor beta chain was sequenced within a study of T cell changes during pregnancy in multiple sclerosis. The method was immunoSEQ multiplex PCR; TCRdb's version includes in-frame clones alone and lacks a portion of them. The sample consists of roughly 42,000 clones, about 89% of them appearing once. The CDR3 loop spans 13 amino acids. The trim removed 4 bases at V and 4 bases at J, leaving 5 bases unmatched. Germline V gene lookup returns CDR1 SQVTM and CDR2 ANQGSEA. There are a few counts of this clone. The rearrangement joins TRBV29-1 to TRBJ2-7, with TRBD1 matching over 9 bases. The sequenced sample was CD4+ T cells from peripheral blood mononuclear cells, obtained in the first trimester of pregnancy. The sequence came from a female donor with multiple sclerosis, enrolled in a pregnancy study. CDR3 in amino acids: CSVGGQGDYEQYF. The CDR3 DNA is TGCAGCGTTGGGGGACAGGGAGATTACGAGCAGTACTTC.